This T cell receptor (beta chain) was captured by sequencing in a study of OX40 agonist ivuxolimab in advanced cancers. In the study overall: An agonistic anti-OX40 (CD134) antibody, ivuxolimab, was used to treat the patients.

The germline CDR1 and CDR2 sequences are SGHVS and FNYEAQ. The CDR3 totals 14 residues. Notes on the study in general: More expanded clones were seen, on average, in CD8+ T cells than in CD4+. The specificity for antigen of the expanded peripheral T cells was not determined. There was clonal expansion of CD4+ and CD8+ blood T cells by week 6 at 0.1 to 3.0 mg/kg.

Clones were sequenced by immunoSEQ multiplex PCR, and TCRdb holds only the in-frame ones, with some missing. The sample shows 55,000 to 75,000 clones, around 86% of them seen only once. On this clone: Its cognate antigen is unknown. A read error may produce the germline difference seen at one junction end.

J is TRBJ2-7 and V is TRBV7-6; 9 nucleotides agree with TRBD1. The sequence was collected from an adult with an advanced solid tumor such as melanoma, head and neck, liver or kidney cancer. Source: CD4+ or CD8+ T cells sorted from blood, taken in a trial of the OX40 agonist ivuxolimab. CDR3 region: CASSVADRGYEQYF. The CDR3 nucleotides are TGTGCCAGCAGCGTAGCGGACAGGGGTTACGAGCAGTACTTC. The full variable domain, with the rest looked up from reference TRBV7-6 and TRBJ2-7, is GAGVSQSPRYKVTKRGQDVALRCDPISGHVSLYWYRQALGQGPEFLTYFNYEAQQDKSGLPNDRFSAERPEGSISTLTIQRTEQRDSAMYRCASSVADRGYEQYFGPGTRLTVT.